These 4 T cell receptor beta chains came from one sample sequenced in a study of OX40 agonist ivuxolimab in advanced cancers. Using immunoSEQ multiplex PCR, the repertoire was profiled, and TCRdb retains in-frame clones only, with some absent. The repertoire has tens of thousands of clones, approximately 92% of them found once; the top ten carry 14%. Sequencing was performed on CD4+ or CD8+ T cells sorted from blood, taken in a trial of the OX40 agonist ivuxolimab. The receptors come from an adult with an advanced solid tumor such as melanoma, head and neck, liver or kidney cancer.

V is TRBV7-8 and J is TRBJ2-7, with D perhaps TRBD1 or TRBD2 (5 bases each). The CDR3 has 13 residues. Trimming left V 2 bases short and J 1 base short, with 6 bases between. CDR1 is SGHVS, CDR2 FQNEAQ, per germline. Here the CDR3 reads CASSLWGSYEQYF. CDR3 DNA: TGTGCCAGCAGCTTATGGGGGTCCTACGAGCAGTACTTC. The full variable domain, its missing parts supplied by reference TRBV7-8 and TRBJ2-7, is GAGVSQSPRYKVAKRGQDVALRCDPISGHVSLFWYQQALGQGPEFLTYFQNEAQLDKSGLPSDRFFAERPEGSVSTLKIQRTQQEDSAVYLCASSLWGSYEQYFGPGTRLTVT.

This clone was observed once. The chain employs TRBV6-5 and TRBJ1-4, with 7 bases fitting TRBD1. Germline loops: CDR1 MNHEY, CDR2 SVGAGI. With V trimmed by 2 bases and J by 1 base, 4 bases remained unmatched. The CDR3 contains 16 residues. Here the CDR3 DNA reads TGTGCCAGCAGTTACGCCTGGGACAGAACTAATGAAAAACTGTTTTTT. Its translation is CASSYAWDRTNEKLFF.

The rearrangement links TRBV2 to TRBJ2-7; D possibly corresponds to TRBD2 (6 bases). The CDR3 covers 13 residues. Germline V CDR1 and CDR2: SNHLY, FYNNEI. Trimming cost V 6 bases and J 3 bases, with 12 bases left between them. CDR3 DNA: TGTGCCAGCAGACCGGGACTCCGCTACGAGCAGTACTTC. Encoded protein: CASRPGLRYEQYF.

The chain uses TRBV27 and TRBJ2-7, with unresolved D. The length of the CDR3 is 15 residues. Trimming shortened V by 2 bases and J by 3 bases, and 14 bases separated the two germline ends. The V gene's germline CDR1 is MNHEY and CDR2 SMNVEV (reference sequence). The CDR3 DNA reads as TGTGCCAGCAGTTTAATGGCCAGCACCTTCTACGAGCAGTACTTC. Residues: CASSLMASTFYEQYF.